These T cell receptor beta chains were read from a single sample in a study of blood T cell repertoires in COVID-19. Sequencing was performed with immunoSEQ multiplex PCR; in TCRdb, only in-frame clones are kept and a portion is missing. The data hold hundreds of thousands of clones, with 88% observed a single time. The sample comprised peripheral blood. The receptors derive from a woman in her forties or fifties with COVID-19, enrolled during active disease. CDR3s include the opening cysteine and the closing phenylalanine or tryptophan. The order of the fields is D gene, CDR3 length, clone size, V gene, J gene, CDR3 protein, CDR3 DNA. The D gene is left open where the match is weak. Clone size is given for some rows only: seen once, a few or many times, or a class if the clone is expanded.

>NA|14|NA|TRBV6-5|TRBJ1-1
CASSYGLLNTEAFF
TGTGCCAGCAGTTACGGGCTGTTGAACACTGAAGCTTTCTTT
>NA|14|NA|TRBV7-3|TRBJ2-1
CASSSHPPGNEQFF
TGTGCCAGCAGCTCCCATCCTCCGGGGAATGAGCAGTTCTTC
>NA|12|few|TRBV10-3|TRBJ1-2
CAIRGREGGYTF
TGTGCCATCAGGGGCAGGGAGGGAGGCTACACCTTC
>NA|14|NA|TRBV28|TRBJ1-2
CASTPSLAGHGYTF
TGTGCCAGCACCCCGAGTTTGGCGGGCCATGGCTACACCTTC
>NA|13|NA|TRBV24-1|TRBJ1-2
CATSPGDPFGYTF
TGTGCCACCAGTCCAGGGGACCCTTTTGGCTACACCTTC
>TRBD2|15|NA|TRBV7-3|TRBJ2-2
CASSAQRGGTGELFF
TGTGCCAGCAGCGCCCAGCGGGGGGGCACCGGGGAGCTGTTTTTT
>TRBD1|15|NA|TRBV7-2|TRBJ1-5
CASSLRTGYDQPQHF
TGTGCCAGCAGCTTACGGACAGGGTACGATCAGCCCCAGCATTTT
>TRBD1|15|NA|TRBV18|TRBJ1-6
CASSLDTGAGSPLHF
TGTGCCAGCTCACTCGACACAGGGGCGGGATCACCCCTCCACTTT
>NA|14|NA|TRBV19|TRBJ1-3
CASSPRTRGNTIYF
TGTGCCAGTAGTCCGCGGACAAGGGGAAACACCATATATTTT
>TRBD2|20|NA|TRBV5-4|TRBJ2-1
CASSLDEVTSGGLLYNEQFF
TGTGCCAGCAGCTTGGATGAGGTAACTAGCGGGGGACTCCTCTACAATGAGCAGTTCTTC
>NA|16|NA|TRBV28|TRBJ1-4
CASSLSGSLGNEKLFF
TGTGCCAGCAGTTTATCGGGGAGCCTTGGGAACGAAAAACTGTTTTTT
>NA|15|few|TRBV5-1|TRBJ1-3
CASSLDQGSGNTIYF
TGCGCCAGCAGCTTAGATCAGGGCTCTGGAAACACCATATATTTT
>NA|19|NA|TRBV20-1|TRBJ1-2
CSASPLVVADGSSRGGYTF
TGCAGTGCTAGTCCTCTGGTCGTAGCGGACGGTTCTTCAAGGGGTGGCTACACCTTC
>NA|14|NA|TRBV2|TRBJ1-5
CASSEVSGRGAQHF
TGTGCCAGCAGTGAAGTTTCAGGGAGGGGGGCCCAGCATTTT
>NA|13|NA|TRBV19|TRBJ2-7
CASTPGRIDEQYF
TGTGCCAGTACCCCGGGTCGCATCGACGAGCAGTACTTC
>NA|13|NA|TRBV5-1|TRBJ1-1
CASSHVEGDEAFF
TGCGCCAGCAGCCATGTCGAGGGAGATGAAGCTTTCTTT
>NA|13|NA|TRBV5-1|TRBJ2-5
CASSLAKQETQYF
TGCGCCAGCAGCTTGGCCAAACAAGAGACCCAGTACTTC
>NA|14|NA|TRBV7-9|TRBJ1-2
CASSLDAGVYGYTF
TGTGCCAGCAGCTTAGACGCAGGGGTGTATGGCTACACCTTC
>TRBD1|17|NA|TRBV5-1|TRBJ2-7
CASSALTGGKSSYEQYF
TGCGCCAGCAGCGCCCTTACAGGGGGCAAGAGCTCCTACGAGCAGTACTTC
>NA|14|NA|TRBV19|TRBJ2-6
CASSIRAGANVLTF
TGTGCCAGTAGTATCCGGGCTGGGGCCAACGTCCTGACTTTC
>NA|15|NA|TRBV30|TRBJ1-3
CAWSVPRVSGNTIYF
TGTGCCTGGAGTGTACCAAGAGTCTCTGGAAACACCATATATTTT
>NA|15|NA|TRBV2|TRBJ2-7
CASSAAGTGTYEQYF
TGTGCCAGCAGTGCGGCGGGGACCGGGACCTACGAGCAGTACTTC
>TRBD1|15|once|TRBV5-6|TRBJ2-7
CASSLVGTGGDEQYF
TGTGCCAGCAGCTTGGTCGGGACAGGGGGCGACGAGCAGTACTTC
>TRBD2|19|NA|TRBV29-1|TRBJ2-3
CSVEGPRGTSIRGTDTQYF
TGCAGCGTTGAAGGGCCCAGAGGGACTAGTATAAGAGGGACAGATACGCAGTATTTT
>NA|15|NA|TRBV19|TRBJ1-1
CASSIPSTADTEAFF
TGTGCCAGTAGTATCCCGAGTACAGCAGACACTGAAGCTTTCTTT
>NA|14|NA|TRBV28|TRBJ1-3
CASGGRNSGNTIYF
TGTGCCAGCGGGGGCAGGAACTCTGGAAACACCATATATTTT